This T cell receptor (beta chain) is drawn from a study of response to subunit inactivated influenza vaccine. Overall study results and limits: The authors suggested that every seasonal influenza vaccination recruits few new T cells.

TCRdb itself ran the RT-PCR reads through MiXCR, one entry per CDR3 protein. The table records about 190,000 distinct CDR3 sequences, 13% to 15% of them present only once. This clonotype was detected many times. Its specificity is unknown. Sequenced here: CD8+ T cells sorted from PBMCs, sampled more than 4 days after vaccination. This receptor was identified in a man in his fifties or sixties who received an inactivated influenza vaccine.

The CDR3 coding sequence is TGTGCCAGCAGCTTAACGGAATCCGGGGAGCTGTTTTTT. This encodes CASSLTESGELFF. V is TRBV7-6 and J is TRBJ2-2; D not resolved. Trimming pared 2 bases from V and 6 bases from J, leaving 7 bases between. CDR3 length equals 13 residues. Germline V lookup: CDR1 SGHVS, CDR2 FNYEAQ.